This entry concerns a single T cell receptor (beta chain). Its binding antigen is unknown. An end of the junction differs from the germline gene, which may be a read error. The CDR3, from cysteine to phenylalanine, totals 13 residues. Only the CDR3 DNA stays, 39 bases, in frame from base 1. The germline V gene sets CDR1 to SGHTA and CDR2 to FQGNSA. The data were taken from a study of T cells in narcolepsy (dated by TCRdb to 2016 to 2019). Concerning the study at large: The study enrolled patients with narcolepsy type 1 or type 2 (NT1, NT2) together with healthy control donors. Autoreactive T cells targeting hypocretin neuron self-antigens (hypocretin, TRIB2) were sought in narcolepsy patients, and TCR Vbeta sequencing was used to track clonotypes in blood and CSF. What the work shows at the level of the full study, not this receptor alone: Plots that compared CSF and blood CD4+ T cell clonotypes from the same patient highlighted HCRT-specific and TRIB2-specific autoreactive clonotypes. No sequences matching autoreactive T cell clones were contained in some blood memory CD4+ repertoires from patients and controls. Numbers of sequenced blood memory CD4+ clonotypes were comparable, with averages of some 38,000 in patients and 33,354 in controls. According to the report, autoreactive clonotypes were detected serially in the blood of the same patients and of different patients, but not in healthy controls.

The library was obtained by the immunoSEQ multiplex PCR assay. TCRdb holds this immuneACCESS table with in-frame rearrangements only. Some clones are missing; in checked studies, unresolved V genes explain under half, and the rest has no known cause. The sample includes tens of thousands of clones, with around 80% observed a single time. 0.85% to 1.2% of the sample is in the top ten clones. For TCR Vbeta sequencing, memory CD4+ T cells were sorted ex vivo from the peripheral blood of narcolepsy patients and healthy controls. What was sequenced was memory (CD45RA-) CD4+ T cells from blood. The intended sense of this specimen's cell subset or site label: memory T cells sorted ex vivo from peripheral blood. The sequence derives from a human donor in good health. The V and J segments used are TRBV7-2 and TRBJ1-1, with no confidently assigned D gene. The CDR3 has the sequence CASSLLVNSEAFF. The DNA sequence reads TGTGCCAGCAGCTTACTCGTGAACAGTGAAGCTTTCTTT.